This note documents a single TCR beta chain sequence. Its antigen is undetermined. Trimming removed 0 bases from V and 7 bases from J; junction bases left unmatched: 5. This CDR3 is built from 16 residues. The V gene's germline CDR1 is MNHEY and CDR2 SMNVEV (reference sequence). The data were taken from a study of cytotoxic CD8 clonotypes in ibrutinib-treated CLL. As for the study in general: Partial response was seen in some 24 patients and complete response in 2; after median about six years, about 14 stayed remitted, roughly 12 progressed.

Findings and caveats of the study: Sustained-remission and progressing patients' sampling times differed. Public clonotypes proved infrequent, and on treatment they shrank or remained steady.

Using immunoSEQ multiplex PCR, the repertoire was profiled, and TCRdb retains in-frame clones only, with some absent. The table has 50,000 or so clones, approximately 82% seen once; the top ten hold 20%. J is TRBJ2-1 and V is TRBV27; TRBD2 matches 11 bases. The clonotype comes from a human donor with chronic lymphocytic leukemia. This sample comprised PBMCs, obtained after 24 months of ibrutinib treatment. CDR3 amino acids: CASSLSGLAVRNEQFF. For the CDR3, the DNA is TGTGCCAGCAGTTTATCGGGACTAGCGGTTAGGAATGAGCAGTTCTTC.